This T cell receptor (beta chain) was identified during a study of Ad26.COV2.S vaccination and SARS-CoV-2 variants. Stated treatment: over 15 received Ad26.COV2.S at low or high dose, single or two shots; a few received placebo; per-sample allocation not given. Material that was analyzed had been drawn on day 63 after the first vaccine or placebo injection. This CDR3 spans 13 amino acids. Germline lookup yields CDR1 SGDLS and CDR2 YYNGEE. V was trimmed by 0 bases and J by 5 bases, leaving 8 bases between them. The table came from immunoSEQ multiplex PCR; TCRdb's copy has only in-frame clones and leaves some out. The sample contains about 680,000 clones, roughly nine tenths of which appear only once.

The source is a person between 18 and 60 years old who received the Ad26.COV2.S COVID-19 vaccine or a placebo. Sequencing used peripheral blood, obtained in a trial of Ad26.COV2.S vaccine versus placebo. The V gene is TRBV9, the J gene TRBJ1-2; D might be TRBD1 (6 bases). The CDR3 DNA follows: TGTGCCAGCAGCGTAGCACAGGGATATGGCTACACCTTC. Its translation: CASSVAQGYGYTF.